The source of this T cell receptor beta chain is a study of cytomegalovirus exposure and HLA in healthy donors. The CDR3 loop spans 15 amino acids. V lost 3 bases to trimming and J lost 5 bases, with 17 bases between them. Germline V gene data show CDR1 as SGHNT and CDR2 as YYREEE (reference sequence). PCR amplification relied on 60 Vbeta primers (plus 13 Jbeta primers). This table comes from immunoSEQ multiplex PCR, and its TCRdb copy is limited to in-frame clones, with some not included. The profile covers 180,000 or so clones, with about three quarters appearing a single time and less than 1% taken by the ten largest.

The chain couples TRBV5-4 to TRBJ2-5; D might be TRBD1 (6 bases). The TCR sequence derives from a female donor in good health and CMV-seronegative. The sequenced sample consisted of PBMCs. The CDR3 nucleotides are TGTGCCAGCAGCTGGAGGTTGGGGGCCCCCGAGACCCAGTACTTC. As protein: CASSWRLGAPETQYF.